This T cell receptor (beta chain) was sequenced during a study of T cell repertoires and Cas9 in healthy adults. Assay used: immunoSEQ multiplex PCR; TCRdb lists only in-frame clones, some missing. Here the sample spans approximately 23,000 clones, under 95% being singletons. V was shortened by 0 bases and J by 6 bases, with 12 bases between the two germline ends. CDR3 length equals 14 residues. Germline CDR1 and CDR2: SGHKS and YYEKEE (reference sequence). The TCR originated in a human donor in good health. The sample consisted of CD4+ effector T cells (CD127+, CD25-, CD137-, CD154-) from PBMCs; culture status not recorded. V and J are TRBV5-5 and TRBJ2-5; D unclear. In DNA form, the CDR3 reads TGTGCCAGCAGCTTGGAGGGCGGCGGAAAGACCCAGTACTTC. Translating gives CASSLEGGGKTQYF.